The entry that follows covers one T cell receptor beta chain sequence. The sample comes from a study of blood T cell repertoires in COVID-19. Repertoires were generated with immunoSEQ multiplex PCR, while TCRdb's copy carries only in-frame clones and drops some. The data show approximately 210,000 clones, around 80% seen once. The CDR3 is 12 residues long. Germline V gene data show CDR1 as SGHNT and CDR2 as YENEEA. V shed 4 bases and J shed 9 bases, with 10 bases lying between them. Sequencing used peripheral blood. This receptor was identified in a man aged 50-59 years with active or convalescent COVID-19. The chain uses TRBV11-3 and TRBJ2-1, with a weak D call TRBD2 (5 bases). CDR3 sequence reads: CASSSGSTEQFF. The DNA for the CDR3 is TGTGCCAGCAGCTCGGGGTCCACTGAGCAGTTCTTC.